This TCR beta chain is from a study of T cell responses to AZD1222 COVID-19 vaccine. For this clone: Its antigen is currently unknown.

The CDR3 totals 14 residues. V dropped 1 base and J dropped 4 bases, with 10 bases sitting between them. Germline lookup yields CDR1 SGDLS and CDR2 YYNGEE. Points from the study as a whole: The donor group comprised mostly white British people and more females; the analysis possibly underestimated clonal diversity.

Measured with immunoSEQ multiplex PCR; TCRdb has only the in-frame clones, and not every one. The sample has about 150,000 clones; about 92% are singletons. The clonotype was recovered from an adult in good health. The sample in question was peripheral blood, obtained on day 0 of AZD1222 vaccination. The chain recombines TRBV9 with TRBJ2-3; unclear D gene. The CDR3 DNA follows: TGTGCCAGCAGCGTACACGGGCTTGCAGATACGCAGTATTTT. Translating it yields CASSVHGLADTQYF.